This TCR beta chain was profiled in a study of cytomegalovirus exposure and HLA in healthy donors. Across the whole study: Among the 398 genotyped donors, approximately 81% were placed in the Caucasian-associated ancestry cluster.

Notes on the study in general: The CMV antigen specificity of a few CMV-associated chains was confirmed through in vitro analysis. In the analysis, some V segments, TRBV6-2 and TRBV6-3 included, were excluded as indistinguishable. Later analysis revealed greater clonal expansion in HLA-associated TCR beta chains than in equally common others.

Germline assignment: CDR1 LGHNA and CDR2 YNFKEQ. Deletions cut 4 bases from V and 0 bases from J, with 14 bases between. The CDR3 has 16 amino acids. Note on this clone: Antigen unknown.

PCR used 60 Vbeta primers and 13 Jbeta primers. TCRdb keeps only in-frame clones here, not all; method: immunoSEQ multiplex PCR. The repertoire holds approximately 260,000 clones, with nearly 95% as singletons. The rearrangement joins TRBV4-2 to TRBJ2-3, with D maybe TRBD2 (5 bases). The clonotype comes from a girl aged 2 to 9 in good health and CMV-seronegative. Material for sequencing was PBMCs. The CDR3 reads CASSPRTRESTDTQYF. The CDR3 DNA sequence: TGTGCCAGCAGCCCCCGAACTAGGGAGAGCACAGATACGCAGTATTTT.